These 13 T cell receptor beta chains came from one sample sequenced in a study of blood T cell repertoires in COVID-19. The table came from immunoSEQ multiplex PCR; TCRdb's copy has only in-frame clones and leaves some out. Seen here are 180,000 or so clones, approximately 85% observed once, and the top ten hold around 6.2%. Material: PBMCs or T cells enriched from blood (not recorded which). These receptors originate from a middle-aged man who had recovered from COVID-19.

The chain links TRBV4-2 to TRBJ2-3, with 10 bases fitting TRBD2. The CDR3 length is 17 residues. CDR1 is LGHNA, CDR2 YNFKEQ, per germline. V shed 4 bases, J shed 1 base, and the junction held 8 bases outside the gene matches. DNA for the CDR3: TGTGCCAGCAGCCCAGCTACCGGGACTAGCGGCACAGATACGCAGTATTTT. Its protein is CASSPATGTSGTDTQYF.

A single count supports this clone. The same CDR3 arises from other DNA sequences in this sample as well. The chain couples TRBV9 to TRBJ2-2, with D perhaps matching TRBD2 (5 bases). Trimming shortened V by 2 bases and J by 1 base, and 6 bases separated the two germline ends. This CDR3 region has 14 residues. CDR1 is SGDLS and CDR2 is YYNGEE in the germline V gene. CDR3 DNA: TGTGCCAGCAGCGTTGCGGGGAACACCGGGGAGCTGTTTTTT. Its protein is CASSVAGNTGELFF.

The chain joins TRBV11-2 to TRBJ1-1; D perhaps matches TRBD1 (6 bases). V shed 0 bases and J shed 7 bases, with 18 bases lying between them. The CDR3 extends over 16 amino acids. CDR1 is SGHAT, CDR2 FQNNGV, per germline. The CDR3 DNA follows: TGTGCCAGCAGCTTAGATCGGAGACAGGCCGAACATGAAGCTTTCTTT. Translated: CASSLDRRQAEHEAFF.

The rearrangement joins TRBV2 to TRBJ1-1; the match to TRBD1 covers 7 bases. Trimming removed 7 bases from V and 1 base from J; junction bases left unmatched: 6. There are 14 residues in the CDR3. Germline values: CDR1 SNHLY, CDR2 FYNNEI. The CDR3 coding sequence is TGTGCCAGCATTCCGACAGGGCCGAACACTGAAGCTTTCTTT. As protein: CASIPTGPNTEAFF.

The chain has TRBV15 and TRBJ2-7; 7 bases agree with TRBD1. The V and J ends lost 8 bases and 5 bases, in that order; junction bases with no gene match: 6. This CDR3 region has 12 residues. CDR1 and CDR2 (germline): LNHNV, YYDKDF (reference sequence). The CDR3 region is CATGQDPHEQYF. The DNA for the CDR3 is TGTGCCACCGGACAGGACCCCCACGAGCAGTACTTC.

This clone appeared once. V is TRBV27 and J is TRBJ2-3, with TRBD2 matching 11 bases. The germline gives CDR1 MNHEY, CDR2 SMNVEV (reference sequence). V shed 6 bases, J shed 6 bases, and the junction held 11 bases outside the gene matches. This CDR3 has 16 amino acids. CDR3 loop: CASRSGLAAAGDTQYF. CDR3 DNA: TGTGCCAGCAGATCGGGACTAGCGGCGGCGGGGGATACGCAGTATTTT.

The chain is built from TRBV9 and TRBJ2-3, with 15 bases fitting TRBD2. There are 16 residues in the CDR3. J was trimmed by 11 bases and V by 0 bases; bases with no gene match: 7. Germline values: CDR1 SGDLS, CDR2 YYNGEE. In DNA form, the CDR3 reads TGTGCCAGCAGCGTAGGGAGGGGACTAGCGGGGGGAGTGCAGTATTTT. Translating it yields CASSVGRGLAGGVQYF.

This rearrangement joins TRBV29-1 to TRBJ2-6; TRBD1 matches at 7 bases. This CDR3 is built from 13 residues. V lost 6 bases to trimming and J lost 5 bases; unmatched junction nucleotides: 4. Per germline, CDR1 SQVTM and CDR2 ANQGSEA. The CDR3 reads CSVLQGRANVLTF. The CDR3 DNA sequence: TGCAGCGTGTTACAGGGGCGGGCCAACGTCCTGACTTTC.

The rearrangement links TRBV5-6 to TRBJ1-1; the D is unclear. CDR1 and CDR2 (germline): SGHDT, YYEEEE. Trimming took off 5 bases at V and 6 bases at J, with 8 bases between the two ends. The CDR3 is 11 residues long. This CDR3 is CASRRGPEAFF. The CDR3 bases are TGTGCCAGCAGACGAGGCCCTGAAGCTTTCTTT.

The chain carries TRBV3-1 (or the pseudogene TRBV3-2) and TRBJ2-5; TRBD1 is a possible D gene (6 bases). Germline loops: CDR1 LGHDT, CDR2 YNNKEL (reference sequence). The CDR3 has 15 residues. V was shortened by 5 bases and J by 1 base, with 14 bases between the two germline ends. The DNA of the CDR3 is TGTGCCAGCAGCTTTCTGGGACACTTCCAAGAGACCCAGTACTTC. This sequence encodes CASSFLGHFQETQYF.

The CDR3 spells CASSLTKTGGYQPQHF. The DNA for the CDR3 is TGTGCCAGTAGCCTCACGAAAACAGGGGGCTATCAGCCCCAGCATTTT. The rearrangement uses TRBV19 and TRBJ1-5; 9 positions match TRBD1. The ends lost 6 bases at V and 5 bases at J; junction bases unmatched: 11. The CDR3 is made up of 16 amino acids. CDR1 LNHDA and CDR2 SQIVND come from the germline V gene (reference sequence). Using reference TRBV19 and TRBJ1-5 for the parts outside the CDR3, the full variable domain is DGGITQSPKYLFRKEGQNVTLSCEQNLNHDAMYWYRQDPGQGLRLIYYSQIVNDFQKGDIAEGYSVSREKKESFPLTVTSAQKNPTAFYLCASSLTKTGGYQPQHFGDGTRLSIL.

This clone was counted once. This sequence joins TRBV12-3 or TRBV12-4 and TRBJ2-7; 7 bases agree with TRBD2. V was pared by 7 bases and J by 7 bases, with 10 bases of the junction left unmatched. The CDR3 sequence is 13 residues long. CDR3 protein: CASTLAGVGEQYF. CDR3 sequence (DNA): TGTGCCAGCACTCTGGCGGGGGTAGGGGAGCAGTACTTC.

The CDR3 bases are TGCAGTGTTTCAGGGGACGGCTACACCTTC. Protein product: CSVSGDGYTF. The V call is TRBV20-1, the J call TRBJ1-2, with D possibly being TRBD1 (6 bases). V lost 7 bases, J lost 8 bases, and 11 bases lay in between. This CDR3 region has 10 residues. Germline lookup yields CDR1 DFQATT and CDR2 SNEGSKA (reference sequence).